The sequence of this T cell receptor (beta chain) was determined in a study of blood T cell repertoires in COVID-19. At the level of the study: Samples representing acute and convalescent COVID-19 were sourced from the United States, Italy and Spain.

Trimming took off 5 bases at V and 3 bases at J, with 11 bases between the two ends. The CDR3 is 13 amino acids. Germline CDR1 SEHNR, CDR2 FQNEAQ (reference sequence). TCRdb's table, derived via immunoSEQ multiplex PCR, lists solely in-frame clones and lacks some. In the table there are more than 95,000 clones, 79% of which are singletons. Concerning this clone itself: At the DNA level, this CDR3 is encoded by other sequences in the same sample as well.

The V and J genes are TRBV7-9 and TRBJ2-7; perhaps TRBD2 as D (5 bases). The sample taken for sequencing was peripheral blood. This receptor was taken from a man between 35 and 55 years old with active or convalescent COVID-19. CDR3 nucleotides: TGTGCCAGCAGCCTAAGCGGTGGCTACGAGCAGTACTTC. Translating it yields CASSLSGGYEQYF.